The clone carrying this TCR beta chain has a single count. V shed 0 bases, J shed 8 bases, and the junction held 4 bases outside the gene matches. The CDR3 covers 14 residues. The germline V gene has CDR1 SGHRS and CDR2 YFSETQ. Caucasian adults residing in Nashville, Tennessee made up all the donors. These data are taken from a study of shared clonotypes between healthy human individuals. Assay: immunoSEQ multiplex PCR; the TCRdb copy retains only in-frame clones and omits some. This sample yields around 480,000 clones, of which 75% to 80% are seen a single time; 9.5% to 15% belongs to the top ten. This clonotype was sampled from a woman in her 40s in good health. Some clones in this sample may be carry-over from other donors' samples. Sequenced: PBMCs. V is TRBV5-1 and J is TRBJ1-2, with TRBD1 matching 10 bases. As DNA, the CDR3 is TGCGCCAGCAGCTTGGTTACGACAGGGGGCGGCTACACCTTC. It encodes CASSLVTTGGGYTF.